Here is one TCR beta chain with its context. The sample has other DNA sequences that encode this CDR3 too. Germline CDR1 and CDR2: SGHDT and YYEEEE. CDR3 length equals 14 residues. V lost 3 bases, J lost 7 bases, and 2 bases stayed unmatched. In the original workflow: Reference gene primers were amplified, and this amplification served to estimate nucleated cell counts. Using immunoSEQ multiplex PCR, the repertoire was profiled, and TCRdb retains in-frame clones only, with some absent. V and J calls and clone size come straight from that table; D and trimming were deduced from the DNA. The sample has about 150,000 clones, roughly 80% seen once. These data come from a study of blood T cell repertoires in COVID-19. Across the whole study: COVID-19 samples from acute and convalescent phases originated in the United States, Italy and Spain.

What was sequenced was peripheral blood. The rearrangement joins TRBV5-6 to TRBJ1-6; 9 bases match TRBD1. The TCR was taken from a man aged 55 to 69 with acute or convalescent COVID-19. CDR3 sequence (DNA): TGTGCCAGCAGCTGGGGACAGGGAAATTCACCCCTCCACTTT. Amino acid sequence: CASSWGQGNSPLHF.